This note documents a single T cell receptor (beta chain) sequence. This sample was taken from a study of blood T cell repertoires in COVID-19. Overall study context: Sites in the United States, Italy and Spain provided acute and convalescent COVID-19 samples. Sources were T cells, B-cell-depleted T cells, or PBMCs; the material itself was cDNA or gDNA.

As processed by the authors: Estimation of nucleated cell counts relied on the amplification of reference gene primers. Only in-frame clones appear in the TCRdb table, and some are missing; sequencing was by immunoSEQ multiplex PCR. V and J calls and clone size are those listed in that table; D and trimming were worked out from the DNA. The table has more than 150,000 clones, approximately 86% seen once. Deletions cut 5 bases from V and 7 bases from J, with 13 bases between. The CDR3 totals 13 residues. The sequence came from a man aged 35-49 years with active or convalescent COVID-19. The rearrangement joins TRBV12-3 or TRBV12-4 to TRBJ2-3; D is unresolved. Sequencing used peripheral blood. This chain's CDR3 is CASSRTVPYTQYF. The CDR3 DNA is TGTGCCAGCAGTCGAACAGTACCATATACGCAGTATTTT.